This T cell receptor (beta chain) emerged from a study of blood T cell repertoires in COVID-19. Study-wide background: Acute-phase and convalescent COVID-19 samples originated in the United States, Italy and Spain. PBMCs, B-cell-depleted T cells, or T cells provided the cDNA or gDNA that made up the material.

V was shortened by 0 bases and J by 2 bases, with 10 bases between the two germline ends. CDR1 is SGHTA and CDR2 is FQGTGA in the germline V gene. This CDR3 spans 16 amino acids. Per the original data handling: Quantification of nucleated cells was approximated via reference gene primer amplification. Assay used: immunoSEQ multiplex PCR; TCRdb lists only in-frame clones, some missing. V and J calls and clone size are copied from that table; D and trimming were computed from the DNA. The sample contains approximately 150,000 clones, approximately 85% of which appear only once. This chain uses TRBV7-3 with TRBJ1-4; the D gene is possibly TRBD1 (5 bases). Sequencing was done on a sample of peripheral blood. The TCR sequence derives from a human donor with acute or convalescent COVID-19. The donor label of this sample is uncertain. The CDR3 protein is CASSLTGGGTNEKLFF. The CDR3 DNA reads as TGTGCCAGCAGCTTAACGGGGGGAGGCACTAATGAAAAACTGTTTTTT.